These 27 T cell receptor beta chains came from one sample sequenced in a study of blood T cell repertoires in COVID-19 (dated by TCRdb to 2020 to 2022). The library was built by means of the immunoSEQ multiplex PCR assay. In TCRdb, the immuneACCESS table is reduced to in-frame sequences with V and J assigned. These tables do not hold every clone; where another copy was compared, an unresolved V gene accounts for under half, and the others remain unexplained. For this sample there are about 44,000 clones; around 90% appear just once. About a quarter of the sample goes to the ten largest clones. The specimen sequenced was peripheral blood. The receptors originated from a woman older than 75 in a cohort sampled during active or convalescent COVID-19.

V is TRBV5-1 and J is TRBJ2-3; D not resolved. The CDR3 has 14 residues. CDR1 is SGHRS, CDR2 YFSETQ, per germline. Trimming left V 0 bases short and J 0 bases short, with 5 bases between. CDR3 nucleotides: TGCGCCAGCAGCTTGGCCGTGAGCACAGATACGCAGTATTTT. The encoded protein is CASSLAVSTDTQYF.

The rearrangement joins TRBV6-1 to TRBJ1-2; possible D gene TRBD1, 6 bases. Germline CDR1 MNHNS, CDR2 SASEGT. V shed 2 bases and J shed 8 bases, with 15 bases lying between them. This CDR3 is built from 14 residues. The CDR3 sequence: CASSEKIPGDGYTF. The CDR3 region has the DNA TGTGCCAGCAGTGAAAAGATCCCAGGGGACGGCTACACCTTC.

The chain carries TRBV25-1 and TRBJ1-2; weak D call: TRBD1 (5 bases). Trimming took 4 bases from V and 2 from J, leaving 8 bases between them. Germline CDR1 is MGHDK and CDR2 is SYGVNS. The CDR3 length is 13 residues. CDR3 sequence reads: CASSGQTNYGYTF. The CDR3 region has the DNA TGTGCCAGCAGTGGACAGACGAACTATGGCTACACCTTC.

The chain recombines TRBV7-9 with TRBJ2-1, with D possibly being TRBD2 (5 bases). V was clipped by 8 bases and J by 0 bases, with 8 bases between them. Germline V CDR1 and CDR2: SEHNR, FQNEAQ (reference sequence). The CDR3 loop spans 13 amino acids. CDR3 residues: CASGGHSYNEQFF. The CDR3 nucleotides are TGTGCCAGCGGAGGCCACTCCTACAATGAGCAGTTCTTC.

The rearrangement joins TRBV5-1 to TRBJ1-1; 7 bases agree with TRBD1. The CDR3 consists of 15 residues. Germline V CDR1 and CDR2: SGHRS, YFSETQ. V lost 3 bases, J lost 6 bases, and 11 bases stayed unmatched. This CDR3 reads CASSWDSPGVAEAFF. In DNA, the CDR3 is TGCGCCAGCAGCTGGGACAGCCCCGGGGTTGCTGAAGCTTTCTTT. Looking up the rest from reference TRBV5-1 and TRBJ1-1 gives the full variable domain: KAGVTQTPRYLIKTRGQQVTLSCSPISGHRSVSWYQQTPGQGLQFLFEYFSETQRNKGNFPGRFSGRQFSNSRSEMNVSTLELGDSALYLCASSWDSPGVAEAFFGQGTRLTVV.

The genes are TRBV7-2 and TRBJ1-6; D might be TRBD1 (5 bases). Looked up from germline, CDR1 is SGHTA and CDR2 is FQGNSA. With 3 bases removed from V and 10 bases from J, the gap between germline ends came to 13 bases. This CDR3 contains 14 residues. The CDR3 is CASSLGHLSSPLHF. The CDR3 DNA is TGTGCCAGCAGCTTGGGGCACCTCAGCTCACCCCTCCACTTT.

The rearrangement joins TRBV4-3 to TRBJ2-5; 15 nucleotides agree with TRBD2. Germline CDR1 is LGHNA and CDR2 is YSLEER. The V segment lost 4 bases and the J segment 7 bases; nucleotides outside the gene matches: 7. The CDR3 has 16 amino acids. The CDR3: CASSLRTSGRVGTQYF. For the CDR3, the DNA is TGCGCCAGCAGCCTCAGGACTAGCGGGAGGGTGGGGACCCAGTACTTC.

The gene calls are TRBV7-9 and TRBJ2-7; no firm D call. The CDR3 spans 11 residues. The V and J ends lost 6 bases and 4 bases respectively, with 7 bases between them. Germline CDR1 SEHNR, CDR2 FQNEAQ (reference sequence). This CDR3 reads CASSREYEQYF. As DNA, the CDR3 is TGTGCCAGCAGTCGCGAGTACGAGCAGTACTTC.

This clone was seen only once. The V gene is TRBV10-3, the J gene TRBJ2-3; 8 bases map to TRBD2. The V gene end was trimmed by 11 bases and the J gene end by 1 base; junction bases not matched to a gene: 8. Germline V gene sequence: CDR1 ENHRY, CDR2 SYGVKD. The CDR3 has 14 residues. CDR3 protein: CAAQTGGGTDTQYF. CDR3 DNA sequence: TGTGCCGCCCAGACGGGGGGGGGCACAGATACGCAGTATTTT.

This clone was picked up one time. J is TRBJ1-4 and V is TRBV5-8, with 9 bases that match TRBD1. CDR1 SGHTS and CDR2 YDEGEE come from the germline V gene. The CDR3 consists of 17 residues. V was clipped by 1 base and J by 4 bases; unmatched bases: 8. This CDR3 is CASSLPYPTGGNEKLFF. The DNA of the CDR3 is TGTGCCAGCAGCTTGCCGTACCCGACAGGGGGTAATGAAAAACTGTTTTTT.

This clone has only one observation. The chain links TRBV5-4 to TRBJ2-1; 14 nucleotides line up with TRBD2. After removal of 4 bases from V and 1 base from J, the junction contained 7 bases not matched to a gene. The CDR3 sequence is 18 residues long. From germline, CDR1 is SGHNT and CDR2 YYREEE (reference sequence). CDR3 nucleotide sequence: TGTGCCAGCAGCACCGGGACTAGCGGGAGACTATCCTACAATGAGCAGTTCTTC. This codes for CASSTGTSGRLSYNEQFF. The whole variable domain, filled in from reference TRBV5-4 and TRBJ2-1, reads ETGVTQSPTHLIKTRGQQVTLRCSSQSGHNTVSWYQQALGQGPQFIFQYYREEENGRGNFPPRFSGLQFPNYSSELNVNALELDDSALYLCASSTGTSGRLSYNEQFFGPGTRLTVL.

The chain joins TRBV7-9 to TRBJ2-5, with 7 bases that match TRBD1. Germline CDR1 reads SEHNR; CDR2 reads FQNEAQ (reference sequence). With V trimmed by 3 bases and J by 2 bases, 3 bases remained unmatched. The CDR3 has 14 residues. The CDR3 is CASSLRTGQETQYF. The CDR3 DNA follows: TGTGCCAGCAGCTTGAGGACAGGTCAAGAGACCCAGTACTTC.

J is TRBJ1-6 and V is TRBV5-1; 8 positions agree with TRBD1. The V segment lost 4 bases and the J segment 10 bases; nucleotides outside the gene matches: 19. Germline-derived CDR1 and CDR2 are SGHRS and YFSETQ. There are 18 residues in the CDR3. The DNA for the CDR3 is TGCGCCAGCAGCAGCGGATATCGGGACAGGAACTTTGGCTCACCCCTCCACTTT. This encodes CASSSGYRDRNFGSPLHF.

The gene calls are TRBV7-2 and TRBJ2-7; TRBD1 aligns across 8 bases. The CDR3 length is 15 residues. The trim removed 1 base at V and 2 bases at J, leaving 4 bases unmatched. Germline lookup yields CDR1 SGHTA and CDR2 FQGNSA. CDR3 residues: CASSLGGTGTYEQYF. The CDR3 nucleotides read TGTGCCAGCAGCTTAGGAGGGACAGGCACCTACGAGCAGTACTTC.

This chain joins TRBV2 and TRBJ2-3; 7 positions match TRBD2. V was clipped by 8 bases and J by 6 bases; unmatched bases: 11. The CDR3 is 14 residues long. Germline V CDR1 and CDR2: SNHLY, FYNNEI. CDR3 nucleotides: TGTGCCAGCCGGGGATTGACTAGCCGTGATACGCAGTATTTT. The encoded protein is CASRGLTSRDTQYF.

This clone is a singleton in its sample. V gene TRBV5-8 combines with J gene TRBJ2-5; 10 nucleotides align to TRBD2. CDR1 and CDR2 from the germline V gene are SGHTS and YDEGEE. The CDR3 consists of 16 residues. V gave up 4 bases and J gave up 4 bases; unmatched junction bases: 10. CDR3 in DNA: TGTGCCAGCAGCCAACGCCTCAGGACTAGCGGAGAGACCCAGTACTTC. Its translation is CASSQRLRTSGETQYF.

The chain joins TRBV19 to TRBJ1-6; unclear D gene. Per germline, CDR1 LNHDA and CDR2 SQIVND (reference sequence). The CDR3 loop spans 18 amino acids. With 3 bases removed from V and 3 bases from J, the gap between germline ends came to 18 bases. Written as DNA, the CDR3 is TGTGCCAGTAGTATCCTTGCTGTTGGTGGCTTCTATAATTCACCCCTCCACTTT. Translated: CASSILAVGGFYNSPLHF.

The rearrangement joins TRBV10-3 to TRBJ1-5; D remains ambiguous. V lost 0 bases and J lost 4, with 4 bases in between. The CDR3 covers 13 residues. Germline V lookup: CDR1 ENHRY, CDR2 SYGVKD. CDR3 sequence: CAISESSNQPQHF. CDR3 nucleotide sequence: TGTGCCATCAGTGAGTCGAGTAATCAGCCCCAGCATTTT.

The J gene is TRBJ2-7, the V gene TRBV4-3; 9 nucleotides agree with TRBD2. The V and J ends lost 0 bases and 4 bases, in that order; junction bases with no gene match: 16. This CDR3 spans 19 amino acids. CDR1 LGHNA and CDR2 YSLEER come from the germline V gene. DNA for the CDR3: TGCGCCAGCAGCCAAGATTCGTCTAGCGGGACCCACAGGAGGTACGAGCAGTACTTC. It specifies CASSQDSSSGTHRRYEQYF.

The chain couples TRBV5-1 to TRBJ2-1, with 10 positions matching TRBD2. Trimming removed 2 bases from V and 6 bases from J; junction bases left unmatched: 8. Germline V gene sequence: CDR1 SGHRS, CDR2 YFSETQ. CDR3 length: 16 amino acids. The CDR3 is CASSFRLSGGVNEQFF. CDR3 nucleotide sequence: TGCGCCAGCAGCTTCAGACTAAGCGGGGGGGTCAATGAGCAGTTCTTC.

This chain connects TRBV2 to TRBJ1-4; perhaps TRBD1 as D (6 bases). From germline, CDR1 is SNHLY and CDR2 FYNNEI. The CDR3 spans 15 residues. V shed 3 bases and J shed 4 bases, with 12 bases lying between them. CDR3 DNA: TGTGCCAGCAGTGAGCAACAGGGTATTAATGAAAAACTGTTTTTT. It codes for CASSEQQGINEKLFF.

In its sample, this clone was seen a few times. The genes are TRBV9 and TRBJ2-5; 7 bases agree with TRBD2. Trimming took 1 base from V and 5 from J; bases not matched to a gene: 5. Germline CDR1 and CDR2: SGDLS and YYNGEE. This CDR3 spans 14 amino acids. The CDR3 reads CASSVNWGGETQYF. CDR3 DNA sequence: TGTGCCAGCAGCGTAAATTGGGGGGGGGAGACCCAGTACTTC.

This clone has only one observation. V is TRBV9 and J is TRBJ2-1; 9 bases line up with TRBD2. The CDR3 runs to 14 residues. The ends lost 4 bases at V and 3 bases at J; junction bases unmatched: 2. The V gene's germline CDR1 is SGDLS and CDR2 YYNGEE. The CDR3 reads CASSRLADYNEQFF. The DNA of the CDR3 is TGTGCCAGCAGCCGACTAGCGGACTACAATGAGCAGTTCTTC. The whole variable domain, filled in from reference TRBV9 and TRBJ2-1, reads DSGVTQTPKHLITATGQRVTLRCSPRSGDLSVYWYQQSLDQGLQFLIQYYNGEERAKGNILERFSAQQFPDLHSELNLSSLELGDSALYFCASSRLADYNEQFFGPGTRLTVL.

The rearrangement links TRBV5-1 to TRBJ2-3, with 8 nucleotides matching TRBD2. The CDR3 length is 17 residues. Trimming removed 4 bases from V and 2 bases from J; junction bases left unmatched: 12. Germline values: CDR1 SGHRS, CDR2 YFSETQ. CDR3 nucleotide sequence: TGCGCCAGCAGCCCACCGCTTGCGGGAGGACCCACAGATACGCAGTATTTT. Its translation: CASSPPLAGGPTDTQYF.

The J gene is TRBJ1-2, the V gene TRBV6-5; 9 bases are a match to TRBD1. The CDR3 length is 15 residues. The junction had 12 bases not matched to a gene; V was cut back by 7 bases and J by 6 bases. Germline V CDR1 and CDR2: MNHEY, SVGAGI. CDR3 protein: CASNPGQGYRDGYTF. The CDR3 nucleotides are TGTGCCAGCAATCCGGGACAGGGCTATCGGGATGGCTACACCTTC.

The chain has TRBV16 and TRBJ2-7; 11 positions match TRBD1. J was trimmed by 5 bases and V by 0 bases; bases with no gene match: 6. The CDR3 sequence is 16 residues long. Per germline, CDR1 KGHSY and CDR2 FQNENV. The CDR3 DNA is TGTGCCAGCAGCCAATCGTTTGGGACAGGGGGAAACGAGCAGTACTTC. Amino acid sequence: CASSQSFGTGGNEQYF.

This chain connects TRBV7-6 to TRBJ1-4; 7 nucleotides agree with TRBD1. Germline CDR1 SGHVS, CDR2 FNYEAQ. V gave up 6 bases and J gave up 3 bases; unmatched junction bases: 7. The CDR3 contains 15 residues. The CDR3 sequence: CASRSQGTANEKLFF. DNA for the CDR3: TGTGCCAGCAGATCCCAGGGGACAGCTAATGAAAAACTGTTTTTT.